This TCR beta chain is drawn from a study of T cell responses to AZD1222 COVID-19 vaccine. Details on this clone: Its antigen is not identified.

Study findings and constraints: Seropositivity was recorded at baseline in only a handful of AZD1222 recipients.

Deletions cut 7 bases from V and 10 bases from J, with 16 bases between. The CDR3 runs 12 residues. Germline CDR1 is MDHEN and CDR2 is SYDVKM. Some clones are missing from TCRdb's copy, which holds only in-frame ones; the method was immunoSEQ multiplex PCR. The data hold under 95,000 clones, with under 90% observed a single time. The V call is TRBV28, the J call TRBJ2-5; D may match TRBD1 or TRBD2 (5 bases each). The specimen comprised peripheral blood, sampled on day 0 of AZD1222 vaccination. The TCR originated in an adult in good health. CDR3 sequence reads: CASTPPRGGQYF. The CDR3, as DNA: TGTGCCAGCACCCCACCGAGGGGTGGCCAGTACTTC.